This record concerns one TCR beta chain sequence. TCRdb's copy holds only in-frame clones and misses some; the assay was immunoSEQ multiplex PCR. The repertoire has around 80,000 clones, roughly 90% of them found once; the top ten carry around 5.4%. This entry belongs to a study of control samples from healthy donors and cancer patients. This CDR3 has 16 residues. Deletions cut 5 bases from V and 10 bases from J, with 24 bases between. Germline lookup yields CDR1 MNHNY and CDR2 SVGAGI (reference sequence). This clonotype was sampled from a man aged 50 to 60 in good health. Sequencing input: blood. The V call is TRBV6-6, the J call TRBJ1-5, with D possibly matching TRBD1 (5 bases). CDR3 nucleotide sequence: TGTGCCAGCAGTCGCGGGACCACGCCACCGGAGAAACCCCAGCATTTT. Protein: CASSRGTTPPEKPQHF.